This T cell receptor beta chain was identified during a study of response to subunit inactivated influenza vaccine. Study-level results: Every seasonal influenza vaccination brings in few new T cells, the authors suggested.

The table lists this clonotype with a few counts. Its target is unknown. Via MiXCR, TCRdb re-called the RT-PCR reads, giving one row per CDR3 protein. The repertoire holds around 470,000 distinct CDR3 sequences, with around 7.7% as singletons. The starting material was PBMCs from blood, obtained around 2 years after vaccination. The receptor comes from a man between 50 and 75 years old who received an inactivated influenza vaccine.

The CDR3 region is CASSSGQGDNQPQHF. Here the CDR3 DNA reads TGTGCCAGCAGTTCCGGACAGGGGGACAATCAGCCCCAGCATTTT. This rearrangement joins TRBV28 to TRBJ1-5; 10 bases map to TRBD1. The CDR3 extends over 15 amino acids. Looked up from germline, CDR1 is MDHEN and CDR2 is SYDVKM. V was clipped by 4 bases and J by 3 bases; unmatched bases: 3.